One TCR beta chain is described in this entry. This sample is drawn from a study of blood T cell repertoires in COVID-19. Across the whole study: Material from acute and convalescent COVID-19 was sourced from the United States, Italy and Spain. PBMCs, B-cell-depleted T cells, or T cells were the source of the cDNA or gDNA that made up the material.

In the study's own analysis: Using reference gene primer amplification, nucleated cell counts were estimated. Libraries were prepared by immunoSEQ multiplex PCR; TCRdb keeps only in-frame clonotypes and omits some of them. That table supplies the V and J calls and clone size; D and trimming were determined from the DNA. The table shows around 150,000 clones, with approximately 92% occurring only once. The CDR3 has 16 residues. The germline CDR1 and CDR2 sequences are MDHEN and SYDVKM. With 2 bases removed from V and 0 bases from J, the gap between germline ends came to 10 bases. Sample: peripheral blood. This TCR was sampled from a woman aged 45 to 65 with acute or convalescent COVID-19. V and J are TRBV28 and TRBJ1-4; tentatively, D is TRBD1 (5 bases). CDR3 protein: CASSLQGFATNEKLFF. The CDR3 DNA reads as TGTGCCAGCAGTTTACAGGGATTTGCAACTAATGAAAAACTGTTTTTT.